What follows describes a single T cell receptor (beta chain). Its antigen target is currently unknown. One base away there is no much larger clone; base qualities are not given. This sample is drawn from a study of PD-L1 blockade in urothelial cancer (dated by TCRdb to the late 2010s). At the level of the whole study: Therapy was started in the mid-2010s for all patients, and atezolizumab 1,200 mg was administered intravenously every 3 weeks. About nine tenths of the roughly 29 patients were males with bladder-origin urothelial cancer, and about 65% of the 29 reported a prior smoking history. An ECOG performance status of 0 or 1 was recorded for the patients, and 0 to 3 prior chemotherapy regimens had been received by the patients. Blood samples were analyzed at 3 weeks after treatment start (second dose) and at 6 weeks after treatment start. Blood samples gave a median of about 130,000 T cells and tens of thousands of unique TCRs, with a median clonality of approximately 0.08. An exploratory multi-omic analysis was conducted of the somatic, immune and clinical correlates of response to PD-L1 blockade with atezolizumab in urothelial cancer. Pretreatment tumor samples, along with matched peripheral blood collected serially before and after atezolizumab treatment, underwent TCR sequencing. Durable clinical benefit was defined as progression-free survival longer than 6 months, and TCR features were also tested against progression-free and overall survival. In the same patients who had TCR sequencing, pretreatment tumors also underwent whole exome sequencing and RNA sequencing. Durable clinical benefit was achieved by nine patients and was not achieved by 20 patients. Twenty-nine patients had pretreatment blood TCR-seq, about 24 had at least one posttreatment blood collection, and about 24 had tumor TCR-seq.

The germline V end is reduced by 3 bases and the J end by 7 bases; junction bases left unmatched: 10. CDR1 is given as SEHNR and CDR2 as FQNEAQ, both from the germline V gene (reference sequence). Including the terminal cysteine and phenylalanine, the CDR3 comprises 16 residues. Only the CDR3 region is kept as DNA, spanning 48 bases read in frame from base 1. Study-wide findings and limitations: Among patients with durable benefit, tumor-associated TCR clones showed greater expansion in peripheral blood 3 weeks after treatment started (n of about 20, p = 0.022). Improved progression-free and overall survival was found to be associated with pretreatment peripheral blood TCR clonality below the median. Because of the small sample size (n ≈ 30) and the many exploratory analyses performed, the results are intended to be regarded as hypothesis-generating.

Synthetic TCR analog templates were spiked into each PCR so that absolute template abundance could be estimated from read counts. The immunoSEQ assay was used to amplify TCRbeta CDR3 regions from genomic DNA with bias-controlled V and J gene primers. Sequencing of rearranged TCRbeta segments was performed at approximately 20X coverage. The source study handled its data this way. Clustering was used to correct sequencing errors, and CDR3s were annotated against IMGT so that V, D and J genes could be assigned. Downstream analyses used only productive TCRbeta rearrangements, leaving out any out-of-frame or stop-codon sequences. To compute clonality, Shannon entropy was normalized by the log of the number of unique productive sequences and then subtracted from one. Clones differing between time points or between blood and tumor were identified by Fisher's exact test with Benjamini-Hochberg correction at adjusted p below 0.01. TCRdb carries this immuneACCESS record with in-frame sequences only. Its versions omit some clonotypes, under half of them owing to an unresolved V gene in the studies checked, with the rest unexplained. The V and J calls and clone size come from that table; D and trimming were worked out from the DNA. This sample lists approximately 47,000 clones; approximately 80% were detected once. Just over 8.5% of the sample is held by the ten biggest clonotypes.

The time point label of this sample denotes: peripheral blood 6 weeks after treatment start. A total of 25 to 30 patients with locally advanced or metastatic urothelial carcinoma, treated at Memorial Sloan Kettering on a trial protocol, made up the cohort. Peripheral blood mononuclear cells were collected pretreatment and during treatment, with between 1 and 8 total time points per patient. The Qiagen DNeasy Blood extraction kit was used to purify genomic DNA from total PBMCs and tumor samples. Collected pretreatment and during treatment, PBMCs were isolated and stored as previously described. This TCR derives from a man aged 65 to 85 with urothelial cancer. Material: PBMCs, obtained around atezolizumab (anti-PD-L1) treatment. The V and J segments used are TRBV7-9 and TRBJ2-5, with 11 junctional bases fitting TRBD2. The bases are TGTGCCAGCAGCTTCGAAACTAGCGGGGGAAGCCGGACCCAGTACTTC. Translated, it reads CASSFETSGGSRTQYF.